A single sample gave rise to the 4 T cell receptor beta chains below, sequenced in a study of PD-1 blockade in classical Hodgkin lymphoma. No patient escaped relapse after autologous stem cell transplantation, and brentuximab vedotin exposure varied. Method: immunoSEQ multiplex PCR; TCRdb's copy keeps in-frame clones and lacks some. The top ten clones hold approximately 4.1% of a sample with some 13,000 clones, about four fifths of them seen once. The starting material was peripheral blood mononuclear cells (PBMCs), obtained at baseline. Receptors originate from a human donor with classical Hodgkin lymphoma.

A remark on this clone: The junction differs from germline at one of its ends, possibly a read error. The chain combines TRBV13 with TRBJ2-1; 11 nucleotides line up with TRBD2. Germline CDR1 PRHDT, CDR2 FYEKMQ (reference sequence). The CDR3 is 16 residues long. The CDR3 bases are TGTGCCAGCAGCGGGGGACTAGCGGTCGTCTACGATGAGCAGTTCTTC. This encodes CASSGGLAVVYDEQFF.

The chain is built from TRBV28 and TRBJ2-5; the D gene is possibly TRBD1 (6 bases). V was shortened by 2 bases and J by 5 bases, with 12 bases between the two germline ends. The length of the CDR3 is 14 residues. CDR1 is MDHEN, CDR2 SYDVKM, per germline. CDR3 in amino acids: CASSLLGASETQYF. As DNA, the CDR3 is TGTGCCAGCAGTTTACTGGGGGCTAGTGAGACCCAGTACTTC.

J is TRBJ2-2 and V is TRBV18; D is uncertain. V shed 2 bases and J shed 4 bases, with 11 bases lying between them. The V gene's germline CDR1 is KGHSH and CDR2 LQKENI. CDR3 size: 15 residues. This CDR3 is CASSPSVRVTGELFF. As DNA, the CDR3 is TGTGCCAGCTCACCATCAGTCCGGGTCACCGGGGAGCTGTTTTTT.

Here the CDR3 reads CASSWVAGNQETQYF. The CDR3 coding sequence is TGTGCCAGCAGTTGGGTAGCCGGGAACCAAGAGACCCAGTACTTC. The chain is built from TRBV6-1 and TRBJ2-5, with TRBD2 as a possible D gene (5 bases). The CDR3 has 15 residues. V was pared by 5 bases and J by 0 bases, with 13 bases between. In germline, CDR1 is MNHNS, CDR2 SASEGT.